This TCR beta chain is drawn from a study of blood T cell repertoires in COVID-19. Turning to the study itself: From T cells, B-cell-depleted T cells, or PBMCs came the material, which was cDNA or gDNA.

The CDR3 spans 17 residues. V dropped 0 bases and J dropped 4 bases, with 14 bases sitting between them. Germline CDR1 reads SGDLS; CDR2 reads YYNGEE. The assay was immunoSEQ multiplex PCR, and TCRdb's table has in-frame clones only and misses some. The sample lists fewer than 250,000 clones, around nine tenths seen once, with 1.5% to 2% in the top ten. The receptor was isolated from a woman aged 55-75 years who had recovered from COVID-19. The rearrangement joins TRBV9 to TRBJ1-6; possibly TRBD1 for D (5 bases). Specimen: peripheral blood. CDR3 DNA sequence: TGTGCCAGCAGCGTAGGATTGTTGACAGCTTATAATTCACCCCTCCACTTT. Translating it yields CASSVGLLTAYNSPLHF.